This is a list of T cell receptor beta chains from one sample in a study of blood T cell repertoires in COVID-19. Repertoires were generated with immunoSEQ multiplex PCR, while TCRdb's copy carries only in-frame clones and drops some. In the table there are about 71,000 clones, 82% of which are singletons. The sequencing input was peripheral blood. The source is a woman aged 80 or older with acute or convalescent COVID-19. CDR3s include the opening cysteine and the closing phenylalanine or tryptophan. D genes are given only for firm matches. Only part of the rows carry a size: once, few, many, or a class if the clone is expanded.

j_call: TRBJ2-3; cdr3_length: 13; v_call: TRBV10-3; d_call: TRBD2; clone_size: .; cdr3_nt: TGTGCCATCAGGACTAGCGGGAGGAATACGCAGTATTTT; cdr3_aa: CAIRTSGRNTQYF
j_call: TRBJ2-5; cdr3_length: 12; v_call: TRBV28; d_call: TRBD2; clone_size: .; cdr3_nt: TGTGCCAGCAGTTTTTCCCTAGCGGCCCAGTACTTC; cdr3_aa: CASSFSLAAQYF
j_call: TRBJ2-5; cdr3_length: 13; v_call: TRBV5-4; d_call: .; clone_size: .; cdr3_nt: TGTGCCAGCAGCCTGCAGGGGATAGAGACCCAGTACTTC; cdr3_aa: CASSLQGIETQYF
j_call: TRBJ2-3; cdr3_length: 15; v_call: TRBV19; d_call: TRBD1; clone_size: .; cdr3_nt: TGTGCCAGTAGTATAGGGACAGGAGGCACAGATACGCAGTATTTT; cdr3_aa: CASSIGTGGTDTQYF
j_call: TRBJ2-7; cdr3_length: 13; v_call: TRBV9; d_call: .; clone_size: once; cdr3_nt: TGTGCCAGCAGCGCACTGAGCTCCTACGAGCAGTACTTC; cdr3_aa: CASSALSSYEQYF
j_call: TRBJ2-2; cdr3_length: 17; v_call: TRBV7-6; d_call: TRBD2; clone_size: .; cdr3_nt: TGTGCCAGCAGCCGACGGGGAGGGACTAGTCCCACCGGGGAGCTGTTTTTT; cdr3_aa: CASSRRGGTSPTGELFF
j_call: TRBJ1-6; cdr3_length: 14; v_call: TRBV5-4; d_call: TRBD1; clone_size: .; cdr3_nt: TGTGCCAGCAGCTTGGACAGGGGCCTAGGACCCCTCCACTTT; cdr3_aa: CASSLDRGLGPLHF
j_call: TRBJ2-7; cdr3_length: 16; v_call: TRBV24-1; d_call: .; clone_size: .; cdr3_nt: TGTGCCACCAGTGCCCCCTGGGCCCAGTTTTATTACGAGCAGTACTTC; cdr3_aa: CATSAPWAQFYYEQYF
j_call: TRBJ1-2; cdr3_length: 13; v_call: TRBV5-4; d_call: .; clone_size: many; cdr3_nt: TGTGCCAGCAGCACACCGACAGACTATGGCTACACCTTC; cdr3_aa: CASSTPTDYGYTF
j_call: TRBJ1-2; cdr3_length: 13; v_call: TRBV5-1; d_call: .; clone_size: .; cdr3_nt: TGCGCCAGCAGCTTGCAGGGGAATATTGGCTACACCTTC; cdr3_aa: CASSLQGNIGYTF
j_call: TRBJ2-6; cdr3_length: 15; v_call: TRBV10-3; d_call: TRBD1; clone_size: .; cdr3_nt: TGTGCCACGTGGGGACAGAGCTCTGGGGCCAACGTCCTGACTTTC; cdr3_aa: CATWGQSSGANVLTF
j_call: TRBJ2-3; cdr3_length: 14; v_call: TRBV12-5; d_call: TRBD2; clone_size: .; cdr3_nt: TGTGCTAGTGGTTACCCGGGACTAGCAAATACGCAGTATTTT; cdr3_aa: CASGYPGLANTQYF
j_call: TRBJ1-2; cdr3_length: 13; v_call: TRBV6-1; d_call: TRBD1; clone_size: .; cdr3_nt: TGTGCCAGCAGTGAAAGGACAGGCTGGACCTACACCTTC; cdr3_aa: CASSERTGWTYTF
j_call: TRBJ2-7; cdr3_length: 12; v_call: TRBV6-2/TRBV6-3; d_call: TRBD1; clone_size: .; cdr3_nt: TGTGCCAGCACCCCTGACAGGGACGAGCAGTACTTC; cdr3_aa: CASTPDRDEQYF
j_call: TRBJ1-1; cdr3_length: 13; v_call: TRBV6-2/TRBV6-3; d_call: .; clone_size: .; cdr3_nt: TGTGCCAGCAGTGGACAGTTTAACACTGAAGCTTTCTTT; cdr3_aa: CASSGQFNTEAFF
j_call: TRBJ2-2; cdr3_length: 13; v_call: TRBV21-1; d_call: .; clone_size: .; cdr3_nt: TGTGCCAGCAGCGTCCGGGGGAGCGGGGAGCTGTTTTTT; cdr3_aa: CASSVRGSGELFF
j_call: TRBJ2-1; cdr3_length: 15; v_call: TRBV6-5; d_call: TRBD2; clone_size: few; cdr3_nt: TGTGCCAGCAGGGCCGGGACTAGCGGGTGGACTGAGCAGTTCTTC; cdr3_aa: CASRAGTSGWTEQFF
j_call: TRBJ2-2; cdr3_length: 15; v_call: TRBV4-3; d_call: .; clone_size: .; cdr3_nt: TGCGCCAGCAGCCAAGATAGTTTGATCACCGGGGAGCTGTTTTTT; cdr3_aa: CASSQDSLITGELFF
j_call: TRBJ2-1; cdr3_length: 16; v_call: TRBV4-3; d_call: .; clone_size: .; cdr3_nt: TGCGCCAGCAGCCTCCGCGGGGCGTATTCCTACAATGAGCAGTTCTTC; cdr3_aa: CASSLRGAYSYNEQFF
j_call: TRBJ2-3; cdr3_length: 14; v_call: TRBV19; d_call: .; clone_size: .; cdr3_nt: TGTGCCAGTAGGCCGGGATGGGCTGGGGATACGCAGTATTTT; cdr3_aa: CASRPGWAGDTQYF
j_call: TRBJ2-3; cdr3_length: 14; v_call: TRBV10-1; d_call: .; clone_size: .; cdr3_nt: TGCGCCAGCAGTGAGACAGGACGACCAGATACGCAGTATTTT; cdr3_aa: CASSETGRPDTQYF
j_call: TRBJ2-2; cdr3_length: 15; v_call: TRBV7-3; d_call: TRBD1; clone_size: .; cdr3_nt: TGTGCCAGCAGCCCCAGGAGGACAGGGACCGGGGAGCTGTTTTTT; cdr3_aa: CASSPRRTGTGELFF